This T cell receptor (beta chain) was captured by sequencing in a study of shared clonotypes between healthy human individuals. Study at large: Donor ages ranged 18 to 49 years: two women, a few men. Notes on the study in general: Richness estimates generally favored naive over memory subsets.

Repertoires were generated with immunoSEQ multiplex PCR, while TCRdb's copy carries only in-frame clones and drops some. This sample has millions of clones; about 93% occur once, and the top ten carry 1.5% to 2%. Concerning this clone itself: Its antigen is still unknown.

Naive CD8 cells, CD45RO-negative and positively selected for CCR7, excluded terminally differentiated effector memory CD45RA+ cells. In germline, CDR1 is MDHEN, CDR2 SYDVKM. CDR3 length: 13 amino acids. V dropped 10 bases and J dropped 1 base, with 11 bases sitting between them. The TCR was taken from a man younger than 35 in good health. Some clones in this sample may be carry-over from other donors' samples. This chain joins TRBV28 and TRBJ1-3; D is ambiguous. The sample was naive CD8+ T cells from PBMCs. In DNA, the CDR3 is TGTGCCACCGGGATAAATTCTGGAAACACCATATATTTT. It translates to CATGINSGNTIYF.